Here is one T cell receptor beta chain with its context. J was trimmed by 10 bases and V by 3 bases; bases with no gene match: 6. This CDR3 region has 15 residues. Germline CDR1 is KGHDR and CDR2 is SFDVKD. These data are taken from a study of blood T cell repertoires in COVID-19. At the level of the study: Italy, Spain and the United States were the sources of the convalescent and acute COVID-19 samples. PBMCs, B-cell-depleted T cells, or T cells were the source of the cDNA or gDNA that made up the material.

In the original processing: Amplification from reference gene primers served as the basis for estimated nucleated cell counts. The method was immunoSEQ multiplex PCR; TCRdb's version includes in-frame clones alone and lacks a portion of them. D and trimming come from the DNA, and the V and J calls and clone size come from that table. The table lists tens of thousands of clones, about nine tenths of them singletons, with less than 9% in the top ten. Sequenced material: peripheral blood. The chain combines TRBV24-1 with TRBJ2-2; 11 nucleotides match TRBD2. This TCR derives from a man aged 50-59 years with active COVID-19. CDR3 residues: CATSDPGTSGLELFF. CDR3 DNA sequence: TGTGCCACCAGTGATCCTGGGACTAGCGGACTGGAGCTGTTTTTT.